Described below is a single TCR beta chain sequence and its context. Survey-level immunoSEQ sequencing profiled the TCR beta repertoire. The method was immunoSEQ multiplex PCR; TCRdb's version includes in-frame clones alone and lacks a portion of them. The repertoire has approximately 53,000 clones, 93% of them found once; the top ten carry about 11%. The CDR3 length is 15 residues. Per the germline V gene, CDR1 is SGHRS and CDR2 is YFSETQ. The V and J ends lost 4 bases and 6 bases, in that order; junction bases with no gene match: 8. Sequencing was carried out using PBMCs. V is TRBV5-1 and J is TRBJ2-1; TRBD2 matches 9 bases. This sequence originates from a man aged 40-50 years with rheumatoid arthritis. The CDR3 sequence is CASSPGTSRFNEQFF. The DNA of the CDR3 is TGCGCCAGCAGCCCCGGGACTAGCCGCTTCAATGAGCAGTTCTTC.